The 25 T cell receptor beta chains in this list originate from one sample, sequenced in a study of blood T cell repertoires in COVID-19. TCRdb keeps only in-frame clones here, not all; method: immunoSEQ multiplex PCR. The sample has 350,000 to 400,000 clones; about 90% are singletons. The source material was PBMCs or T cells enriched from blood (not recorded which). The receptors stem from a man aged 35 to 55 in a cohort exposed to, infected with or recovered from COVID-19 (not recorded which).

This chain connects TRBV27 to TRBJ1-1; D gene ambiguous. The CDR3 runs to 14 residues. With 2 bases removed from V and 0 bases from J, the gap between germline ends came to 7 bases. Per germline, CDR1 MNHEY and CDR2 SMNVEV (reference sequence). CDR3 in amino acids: CASSLTEMNTEAFF. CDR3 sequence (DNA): TGTGCCAGCAGTTTAACAGAGATGAACACTGAAGCTTTCTTT.

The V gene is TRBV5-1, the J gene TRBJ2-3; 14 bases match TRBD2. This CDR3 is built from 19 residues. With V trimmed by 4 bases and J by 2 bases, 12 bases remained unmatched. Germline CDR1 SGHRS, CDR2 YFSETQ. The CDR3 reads CASSGIKGLAGVNTDTQYF. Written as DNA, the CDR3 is TGCGCCAGCAGCGGCATAAAGGGACTAGCGGGAGTGAACACAGATACGCAGTATTTT. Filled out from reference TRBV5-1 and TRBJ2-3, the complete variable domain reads KAGVTQTPRYLIKTRGQQVTLSCSPISGHRSVSWYQQTPGQGLQFLFEYFSETQRNKGNFPGRFSGRQFSNSRSEMNVSTLELGDSALYLCASSGIKGLAGVNTDTQYFGPGTRLTVL.

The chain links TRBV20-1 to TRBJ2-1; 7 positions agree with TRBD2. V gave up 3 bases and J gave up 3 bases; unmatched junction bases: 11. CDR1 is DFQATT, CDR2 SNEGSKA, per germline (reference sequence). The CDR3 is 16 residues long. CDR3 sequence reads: CSASFPRGSNYNEQFF. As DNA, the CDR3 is TGCAGTGCTAGTTTCCCGCGGGGGTCCAACTACAATGAGCAGTTCTTC.

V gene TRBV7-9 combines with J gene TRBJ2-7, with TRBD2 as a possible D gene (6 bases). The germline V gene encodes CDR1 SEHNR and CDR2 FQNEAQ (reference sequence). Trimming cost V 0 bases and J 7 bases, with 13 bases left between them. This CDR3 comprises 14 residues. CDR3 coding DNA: TGTGCCAGCAGCTTAGCGGCGGGGTTTGGAGAGCAGTACTTC. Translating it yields CASSLAAGFGEQYF.

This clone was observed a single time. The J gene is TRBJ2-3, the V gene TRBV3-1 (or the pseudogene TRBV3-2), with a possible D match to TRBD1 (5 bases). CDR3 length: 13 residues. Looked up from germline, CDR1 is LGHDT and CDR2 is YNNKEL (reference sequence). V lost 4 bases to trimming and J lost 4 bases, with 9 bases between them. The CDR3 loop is CASSLRTSDTQYF. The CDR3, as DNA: TGTGCCAGCAGCCTAAGGACATCAGATACGCAGTATTTT.

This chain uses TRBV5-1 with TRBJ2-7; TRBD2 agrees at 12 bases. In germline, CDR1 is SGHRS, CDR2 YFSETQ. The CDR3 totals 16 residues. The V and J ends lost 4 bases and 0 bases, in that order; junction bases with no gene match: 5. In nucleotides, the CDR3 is TGCGCCAGCAGCCCCCCGGGACTAGCGGGCTCCTACGAGCAGTACTTC. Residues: CASSPPGLAGSYEQYF.

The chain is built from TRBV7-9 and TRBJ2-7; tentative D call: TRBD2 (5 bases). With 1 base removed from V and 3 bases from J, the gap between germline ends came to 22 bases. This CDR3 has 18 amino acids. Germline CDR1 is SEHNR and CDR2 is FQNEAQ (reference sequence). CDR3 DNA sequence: TGTGCCAGCAGCTTAGTCAGGTTCGGGATAGCTCCAAACTACGAGCAGTACTTC. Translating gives CASSLVRFGIAPNYEQYF.

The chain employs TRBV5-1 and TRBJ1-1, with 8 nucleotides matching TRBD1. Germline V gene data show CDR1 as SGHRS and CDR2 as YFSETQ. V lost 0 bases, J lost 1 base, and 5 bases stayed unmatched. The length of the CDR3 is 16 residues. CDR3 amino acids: CASSLAFGQGNTEAFF. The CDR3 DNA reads TGCGCCAGCAGCTTGGCATTCGGACAGGGGAACACTGAAGCTTTCTTT.

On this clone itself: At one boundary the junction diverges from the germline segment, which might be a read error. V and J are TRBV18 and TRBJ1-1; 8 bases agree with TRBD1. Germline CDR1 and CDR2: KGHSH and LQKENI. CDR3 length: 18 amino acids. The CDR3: CASSPLARQGARGTKAFF. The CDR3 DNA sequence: TGTGCCAGCTCACCACTAGCGAGGCAGGGGGCTAGAGGCACTAAAGCTTTCTTT. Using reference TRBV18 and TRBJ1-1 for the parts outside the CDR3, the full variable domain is NAGVMQNPRHLVRRRGQEARLRCSPMKGHSHVYWYRQLPEEGLKFMVYLQKENIIDESGMPKERFSAEFPKEGPSILRIQQVVRGDSAAYFCASSPLARQGARGTKAFFGQGTRLTVV.

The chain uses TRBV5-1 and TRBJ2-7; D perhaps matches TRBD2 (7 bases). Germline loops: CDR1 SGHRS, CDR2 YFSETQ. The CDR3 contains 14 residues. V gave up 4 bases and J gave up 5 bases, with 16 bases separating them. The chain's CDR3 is CASSRRGPSHEQYF. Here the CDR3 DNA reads TGCGCCAGCAGCCGGCGGGGGCCTTCCCACGAGCAGTACTTC.

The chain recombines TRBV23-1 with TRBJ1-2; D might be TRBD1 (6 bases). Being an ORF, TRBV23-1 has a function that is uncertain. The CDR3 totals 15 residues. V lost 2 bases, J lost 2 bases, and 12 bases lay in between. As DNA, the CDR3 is TGCGCCAGCAGTCAAACGGGACATTCCAACTATGGCTACACCTTC. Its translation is CASSQTGHSNYGYTF.

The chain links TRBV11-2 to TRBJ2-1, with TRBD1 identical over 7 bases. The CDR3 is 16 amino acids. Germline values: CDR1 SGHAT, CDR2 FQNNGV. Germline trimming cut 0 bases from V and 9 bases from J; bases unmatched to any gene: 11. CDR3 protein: CASSLDAGGVLGEQFF. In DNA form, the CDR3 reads TGTGCCAGCAGCTTAGATGCAGGGGGAGTTCTAGGTGAGCAGTTCTTC. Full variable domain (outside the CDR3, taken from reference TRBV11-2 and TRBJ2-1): EAGVAQSPRYKIIEKRQSVAFWCNPISGHATLYWYQQILGQGPKLLIQFQNNGVVDDSQLPKDRFSAERLKGVDSTLKIQPAKLEDSAVYLCASSLDAGGVLGEQFFGPGTRLTVL.

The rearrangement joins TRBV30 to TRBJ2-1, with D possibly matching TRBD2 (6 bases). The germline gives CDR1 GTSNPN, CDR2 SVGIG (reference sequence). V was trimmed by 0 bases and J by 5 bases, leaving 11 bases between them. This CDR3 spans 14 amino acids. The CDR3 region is CAWSVSGTHNEQFF. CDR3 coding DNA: TGTGCCTGGAGTGTGTCCGGGACTCACAATGAGCAGTTCTTC.

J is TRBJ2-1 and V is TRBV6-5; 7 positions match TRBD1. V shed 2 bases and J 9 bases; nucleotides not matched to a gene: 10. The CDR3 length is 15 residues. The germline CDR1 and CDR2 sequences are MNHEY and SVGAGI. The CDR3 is CASSYVSGGFVEQFF. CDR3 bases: TGTGCCAGCAGTTACGTTTCAGGGGGATTCGTTGAGCAGTTCTTC.

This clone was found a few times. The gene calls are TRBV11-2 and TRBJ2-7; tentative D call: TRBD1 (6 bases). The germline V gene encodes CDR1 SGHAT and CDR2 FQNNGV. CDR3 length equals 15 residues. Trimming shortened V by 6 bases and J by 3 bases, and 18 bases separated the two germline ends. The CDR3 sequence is CASRLTGTRDYEQYF. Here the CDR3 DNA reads TGTGCCAGCAGGTTGACCGGGACAAGAGACTACGAGCAGTACTTC.

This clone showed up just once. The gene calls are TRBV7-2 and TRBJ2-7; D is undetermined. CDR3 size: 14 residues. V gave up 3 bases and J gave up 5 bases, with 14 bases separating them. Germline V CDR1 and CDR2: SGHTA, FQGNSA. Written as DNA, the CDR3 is TGTGCCAGCAGCTTTTCCCTACTAAAAAACGAGCAGTACTTC. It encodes CASSFSLLKNEQYF.

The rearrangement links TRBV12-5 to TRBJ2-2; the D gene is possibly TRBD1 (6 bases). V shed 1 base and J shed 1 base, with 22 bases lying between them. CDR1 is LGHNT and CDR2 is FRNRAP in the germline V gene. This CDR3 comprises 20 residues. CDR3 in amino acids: CASGLGSQGTRRLNTGELFF. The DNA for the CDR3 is TGTGCTAGTGGTTTGGGATCACAGGGAACACGACGATTGAACACCGGGGAGCTGTTTTTT. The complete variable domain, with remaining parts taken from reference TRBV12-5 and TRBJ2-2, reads DARVTQTPRHKVTEMGQEVTMRCQPILGHNTVFWYRQTMMQGLELLAYFRNRAPLDDSGMPKDRFSAEMPDATLATLKIQPSEPRDSAVYFCASGLGSQGTRRLNTGELFFGEGSRLTVL.

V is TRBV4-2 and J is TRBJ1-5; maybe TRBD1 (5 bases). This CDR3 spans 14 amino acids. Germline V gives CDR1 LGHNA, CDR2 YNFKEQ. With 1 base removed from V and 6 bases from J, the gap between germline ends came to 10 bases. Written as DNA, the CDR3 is TGTGCCAGCAGCCAAGCCCAGGGAGGTCAGCCCCAGCATTTT. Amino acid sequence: CASSQAQGGQPQHF.

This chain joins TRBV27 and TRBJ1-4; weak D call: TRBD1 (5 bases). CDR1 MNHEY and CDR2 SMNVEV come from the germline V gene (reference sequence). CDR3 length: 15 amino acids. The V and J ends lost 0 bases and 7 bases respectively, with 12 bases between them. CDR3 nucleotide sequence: TGTGCCAGCAGTTTATCGCTCGGGGGGATTGAAAAACTGTTTTTT. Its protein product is CASSLSLGGIEKLFF.

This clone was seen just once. This CDR3 is CASSSGQFQETQYF. In DNA, the CDR3 is TGTGCCAGCAGCTCGGGACAGTTCCAAGAGACCCAGTACTTC. The genes are TRBV5-4 and TRBJ2-5; TRBD1 matches at 7 bases. Losses at the gene ends were 3 bases for V and 1 base for J; bases not matched to a gene: 3. The CDR3 length is 14 residues. Germline CDR1 is SGHNT and CDR2 is YYREEE (reference sequence).

CDR3: CASSPTGTDRNYGYTF. CDR3 sequence (DNA): TGTGCCAGCAGCCCCACAGGGACAGACCGAAACTATGGCTACACCTTC. The J gene is TRBJ1-2, the V gene TRBV9, with 7 bases matching TRBD1. In germline, CDR1 is SGDLS, CDR2 YYNGEE. V trimming: 4 bases; J trimming: 2 bases; junction bases outside the gene matches: 11. The CDR3 sequence is 16 residues long.

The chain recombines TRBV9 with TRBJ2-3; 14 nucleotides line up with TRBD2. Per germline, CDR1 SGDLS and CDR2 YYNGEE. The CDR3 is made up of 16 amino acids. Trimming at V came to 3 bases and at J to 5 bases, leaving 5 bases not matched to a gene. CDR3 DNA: TGTGCCAGCAGCGCCGGGACTAGCGGGAGTAAAGATACGCAGTATTTT. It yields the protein CASSAGTSGSKDTQYF.

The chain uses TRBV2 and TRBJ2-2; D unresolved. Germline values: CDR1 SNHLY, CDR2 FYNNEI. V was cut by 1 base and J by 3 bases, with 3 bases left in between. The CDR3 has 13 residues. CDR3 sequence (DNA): TGTGCCAGCAGTGAAGACTACACCGGGGAGCTGTTTTTT. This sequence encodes CASSEDYTGELFF. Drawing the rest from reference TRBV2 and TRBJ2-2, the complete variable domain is EPEVTQTPSHQVTQMGQEVILRCVPISNHLYFYWYRQILGQKVEFLVSFYNNEISEKSEIFDDQFSVERPDGSNFTLKIRSTKLEDSAMYFCASSEDYTGELFFGEGSRLTVL.

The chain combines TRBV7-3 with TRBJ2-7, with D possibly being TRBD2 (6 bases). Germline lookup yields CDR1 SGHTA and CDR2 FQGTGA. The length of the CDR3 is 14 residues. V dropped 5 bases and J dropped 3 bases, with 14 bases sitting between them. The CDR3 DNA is TGTGCCAGCAGCCAAAGCGGGCCGGGCTACGAGCAGTACTTC. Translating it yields CASSQSGPGYEQYF.

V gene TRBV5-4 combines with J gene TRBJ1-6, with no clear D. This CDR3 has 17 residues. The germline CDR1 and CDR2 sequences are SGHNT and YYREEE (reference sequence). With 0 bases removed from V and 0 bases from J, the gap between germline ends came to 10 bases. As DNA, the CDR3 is TGTGCCAGCAGCTTGGGCCGCCCGAGCTCCTATAATTCACCCCTCCACTTT. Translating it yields CASSLGRPSSYNSPLHF.